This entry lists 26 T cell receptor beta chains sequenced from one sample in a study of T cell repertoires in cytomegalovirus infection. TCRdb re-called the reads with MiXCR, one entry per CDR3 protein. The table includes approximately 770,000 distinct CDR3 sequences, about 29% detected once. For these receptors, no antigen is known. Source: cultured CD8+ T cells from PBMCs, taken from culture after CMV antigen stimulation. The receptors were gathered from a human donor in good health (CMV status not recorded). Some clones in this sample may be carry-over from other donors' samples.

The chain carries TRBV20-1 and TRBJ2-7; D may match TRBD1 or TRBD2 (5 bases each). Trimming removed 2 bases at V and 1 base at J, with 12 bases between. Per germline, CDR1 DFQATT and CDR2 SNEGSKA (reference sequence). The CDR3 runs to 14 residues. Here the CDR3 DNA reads TGCAGTGCTAGATCCCTGGGGGAGTCCTACGAGCAGTACTTC. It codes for CSARSLGESYEQYF.

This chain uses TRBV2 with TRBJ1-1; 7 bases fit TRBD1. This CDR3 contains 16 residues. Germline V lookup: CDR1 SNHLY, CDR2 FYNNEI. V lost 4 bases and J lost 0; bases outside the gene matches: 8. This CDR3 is CASSGPPTGVNTEAFF. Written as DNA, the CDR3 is TGTGCCAGCAGTGGCCCTCCTACAGGGGTGAACACTGAAGCTTTCTTT.

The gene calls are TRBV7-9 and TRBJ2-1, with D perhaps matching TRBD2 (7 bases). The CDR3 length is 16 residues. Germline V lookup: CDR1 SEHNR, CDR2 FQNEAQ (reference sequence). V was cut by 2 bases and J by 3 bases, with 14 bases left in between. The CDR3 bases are TGTGCCAGCAGCTTATTCGGGGGGCCGCTCTACAATGAGCAGTTCTTC. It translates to CASSLFGGPLYNEQFF.

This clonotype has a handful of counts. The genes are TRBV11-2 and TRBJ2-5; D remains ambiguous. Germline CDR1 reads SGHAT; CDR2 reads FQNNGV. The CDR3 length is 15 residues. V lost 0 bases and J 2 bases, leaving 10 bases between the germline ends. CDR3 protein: CASSLDLSRQETQYF. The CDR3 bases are TGTGCCAGCAGCTTAGATCTTAGCCGGCAAGAGACCCAGTACTTC.

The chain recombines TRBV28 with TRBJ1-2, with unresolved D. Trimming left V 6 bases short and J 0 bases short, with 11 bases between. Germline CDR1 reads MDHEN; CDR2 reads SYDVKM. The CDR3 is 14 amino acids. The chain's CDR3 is CASSTPWTNYGYTF. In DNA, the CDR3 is TGTGCCAGCAGCACCCCATGGACTAACTATGGCTACACCTTC.

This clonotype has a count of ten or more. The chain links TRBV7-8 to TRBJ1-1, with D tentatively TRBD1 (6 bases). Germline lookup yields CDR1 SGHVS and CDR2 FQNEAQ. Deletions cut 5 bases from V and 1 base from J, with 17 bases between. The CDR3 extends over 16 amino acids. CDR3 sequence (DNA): TGTGCCAGCAGCCCCAAGCTGGGAGGGGGGAACACTGAAGCTTTCTTT. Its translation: CASSPKLGGGNTEAFF.

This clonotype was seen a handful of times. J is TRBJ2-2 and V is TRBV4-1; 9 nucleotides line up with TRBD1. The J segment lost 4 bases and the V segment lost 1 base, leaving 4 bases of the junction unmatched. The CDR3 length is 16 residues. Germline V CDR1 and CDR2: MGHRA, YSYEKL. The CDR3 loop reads CASSQGQGVITGELFF. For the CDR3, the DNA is TGCGCCAGCAGCCAAGGACAGGGGGTTATCACCGGGGAGCTGTTTTTT.

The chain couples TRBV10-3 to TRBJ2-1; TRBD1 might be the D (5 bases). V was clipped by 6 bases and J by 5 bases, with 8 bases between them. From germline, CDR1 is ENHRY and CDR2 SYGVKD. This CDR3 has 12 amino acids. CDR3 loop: CAIRKDNNEQFF. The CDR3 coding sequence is TGTGCCATCAGGAAGGACAACAATGAGCAGTTCTTC.

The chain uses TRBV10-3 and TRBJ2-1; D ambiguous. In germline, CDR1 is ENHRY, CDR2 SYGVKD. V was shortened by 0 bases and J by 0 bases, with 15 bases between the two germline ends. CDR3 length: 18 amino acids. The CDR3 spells CAISESILGTGSYNEQFF. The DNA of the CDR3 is TGTGCCATCAGTGAGTCGATATTAGGCACCGGCTCCTACAATGAGCAGTTCTTC.

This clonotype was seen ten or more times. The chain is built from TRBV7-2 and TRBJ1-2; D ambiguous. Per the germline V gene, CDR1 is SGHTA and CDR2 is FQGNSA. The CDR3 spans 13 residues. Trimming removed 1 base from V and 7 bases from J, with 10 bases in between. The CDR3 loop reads CASSLGGDPGYTF. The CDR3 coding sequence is TGTGCCAGCAGCTTAGGGGGAGATCCTGGCTACACCTTC.

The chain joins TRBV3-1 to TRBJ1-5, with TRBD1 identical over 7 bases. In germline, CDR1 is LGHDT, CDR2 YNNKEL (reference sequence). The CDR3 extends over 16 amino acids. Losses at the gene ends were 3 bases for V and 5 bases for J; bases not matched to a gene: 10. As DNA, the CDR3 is TGTGCCAGCAGCCAGTATACAGGGGAAAAAGATCAGCCCCAGCATTTT. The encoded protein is CASSQYTGEKDQPQHF.

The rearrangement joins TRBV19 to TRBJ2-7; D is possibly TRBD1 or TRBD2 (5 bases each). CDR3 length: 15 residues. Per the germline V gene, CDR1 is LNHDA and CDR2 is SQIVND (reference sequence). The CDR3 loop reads CVAEGNWVVDYEQYV. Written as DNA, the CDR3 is TGTGTCGCAGAGGGGAATTGGGTAGTGGACTACGAGCAGTACGTC.

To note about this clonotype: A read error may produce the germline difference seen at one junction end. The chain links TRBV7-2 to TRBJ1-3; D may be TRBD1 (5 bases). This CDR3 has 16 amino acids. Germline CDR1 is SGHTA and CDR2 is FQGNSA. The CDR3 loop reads CASSLGRRELRKTIYF. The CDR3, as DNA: TGTGCCAGCAGCTTAGGCCGCAGGGAGCTTAGAAAAACCATATATTTT.

The CDR3 reads CATKGPGNSPLHF. The CDR3, as DNA: TGTGCCACCAAGGGACCTGGCAATTCACCCCTCCACTTT. J is TRBJ1-6 and V is TRBV6-2 or TRBV6-3, with D perhaps TRBD1 (5 bases). CDR1 and CDR2 from the germline V gene are MNHEY and SVGEGT. Trimming removed 10 bases from V and 7 bases from J, with 14 bases in between. This CDR3 contains 13 residues.

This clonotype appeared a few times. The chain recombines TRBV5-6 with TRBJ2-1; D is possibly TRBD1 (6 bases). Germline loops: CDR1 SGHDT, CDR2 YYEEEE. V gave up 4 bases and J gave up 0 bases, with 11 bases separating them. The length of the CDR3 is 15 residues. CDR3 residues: CASSEDSGSYNEQFF. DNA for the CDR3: TGTGCCAGCAGCGAGGACAGTGGCTCCTACAATGAGCAGTTCTTC.

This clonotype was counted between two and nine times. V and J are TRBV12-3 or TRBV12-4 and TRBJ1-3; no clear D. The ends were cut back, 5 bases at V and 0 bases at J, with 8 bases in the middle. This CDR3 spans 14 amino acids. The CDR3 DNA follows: TGTGCCAGCAGTGCCCCACCCTCTGGAAACACCATATATTTT. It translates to CASSAPPSGNTIYF.

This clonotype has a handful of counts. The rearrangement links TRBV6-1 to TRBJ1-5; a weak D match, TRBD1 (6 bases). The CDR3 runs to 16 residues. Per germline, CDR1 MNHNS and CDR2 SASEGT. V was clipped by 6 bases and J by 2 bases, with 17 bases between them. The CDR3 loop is CASSRSGAGGNQPQHF. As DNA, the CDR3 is TGTGCCAGCAGCCGATCGGGGGCGGGGGGCAATCAGCCCCAGCATTTT.

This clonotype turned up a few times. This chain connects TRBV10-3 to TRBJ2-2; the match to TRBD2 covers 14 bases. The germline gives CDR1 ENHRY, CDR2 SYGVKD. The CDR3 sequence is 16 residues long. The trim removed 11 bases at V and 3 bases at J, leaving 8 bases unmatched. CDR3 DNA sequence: TGTGCCGTGCTGACTAGCGGGGGGGCGGACACCGGGGAGCTGTTTTTT. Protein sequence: CAVLTSGGADTGELFF.

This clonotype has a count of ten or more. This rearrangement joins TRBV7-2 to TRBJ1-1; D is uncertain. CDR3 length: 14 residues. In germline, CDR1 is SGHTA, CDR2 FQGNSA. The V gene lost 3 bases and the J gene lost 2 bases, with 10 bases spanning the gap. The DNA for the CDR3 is TGTGCCAGCAGCTTTTACAACCCAAACACTGAAGCTTTCTTT. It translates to CASSFYNPNTEAFF.

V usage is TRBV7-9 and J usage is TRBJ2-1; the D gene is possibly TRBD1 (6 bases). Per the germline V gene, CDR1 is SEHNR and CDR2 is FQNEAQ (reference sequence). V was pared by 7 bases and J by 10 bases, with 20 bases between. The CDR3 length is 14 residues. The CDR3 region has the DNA TGTGCCAGCACCAATGGGGGCCGGTTAGGGGAGCAGTTCTTC. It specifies CASTNGGRLGEQFF.

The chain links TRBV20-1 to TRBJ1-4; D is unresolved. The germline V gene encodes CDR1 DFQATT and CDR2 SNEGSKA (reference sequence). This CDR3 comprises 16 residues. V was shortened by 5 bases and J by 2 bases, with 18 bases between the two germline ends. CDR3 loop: CSAEPRVRATNEKLFF. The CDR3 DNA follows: TGCAGTGCTGAACCCCGCGTGCGGGCGACTAATGAAAAACTGTTTTTT.

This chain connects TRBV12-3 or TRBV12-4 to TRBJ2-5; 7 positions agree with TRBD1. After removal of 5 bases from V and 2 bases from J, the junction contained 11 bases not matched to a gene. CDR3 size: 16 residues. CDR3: CASSGPGTVRQETQYF. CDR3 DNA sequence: TGTGCCAGCAGTGGGCCCGGGACAGTAAGACAAGAGACCCAGTACTTC.

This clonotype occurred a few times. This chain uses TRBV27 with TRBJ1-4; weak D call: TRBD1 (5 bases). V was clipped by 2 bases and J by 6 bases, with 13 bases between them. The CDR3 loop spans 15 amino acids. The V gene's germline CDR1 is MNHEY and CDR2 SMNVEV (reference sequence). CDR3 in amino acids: CASSLVPGLDEKLFF. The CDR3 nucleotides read TGTGCCAGCAGTTTAGTGCCAGGGTTGGATGAAAAACTGTTTTTT.

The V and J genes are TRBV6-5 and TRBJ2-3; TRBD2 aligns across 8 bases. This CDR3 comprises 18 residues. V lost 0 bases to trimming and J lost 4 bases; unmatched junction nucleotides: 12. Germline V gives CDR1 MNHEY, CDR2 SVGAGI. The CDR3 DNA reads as TGTGCCAGCAGTTACTCGATGTTCAGCGGGGGTCCGGCAGATACGCAGTATTTT. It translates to CASSYSMFSGGPADTQYF.

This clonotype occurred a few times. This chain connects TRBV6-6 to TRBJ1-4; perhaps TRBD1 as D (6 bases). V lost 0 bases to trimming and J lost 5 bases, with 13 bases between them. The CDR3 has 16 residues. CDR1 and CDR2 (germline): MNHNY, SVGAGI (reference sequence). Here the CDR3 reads CASSYSRARGNEKLFF. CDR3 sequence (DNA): TGTGCCAGCAGTTACTCGAGAGCCAGGGGAAATGAAAAACTGTTTTTT.

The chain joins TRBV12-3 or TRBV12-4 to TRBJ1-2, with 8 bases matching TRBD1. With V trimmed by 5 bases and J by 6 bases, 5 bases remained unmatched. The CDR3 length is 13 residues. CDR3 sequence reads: CASSDRTGNGYTF. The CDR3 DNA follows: TGTGCCAGCAGTGACCGGACAGGGAATGGCTACACCTTC.